This T cell receptor beta chain is from a study of T-cell memory formation after mild COVID-19. Note on this clonotype: Its specificity is unknown.

General study results and limits: Some clones that responded were present in memory (sampled pre-infection), which suggests cross-reactive memory joined. A second wave expanding day 15 to 37 was CD4+-biased; contracting clones were balanced. For second-wave clones that peaked at day 37, SARS-CoV-2 specificity went unverified. Among contracting clones, CD4+ were mainly CM/EM and CD8+ enriched in EMRA.

This CDR3 region has 13 residues. Looked up from germline, CDR1 is LGHDT and CDR2 is YNNKEL (reference sequence). Trimming took off 6 bases at V and 3 bases at J, with 6 bases between the two ends. MiXCR, applied by TCRdb to the 5' RACE reads, yields one record per CDR3 protein. The sample consists of around 130,000 distinct CDR3 sequences, around a sixth of them appearing once. The sequenced sample was PBMCs or a T cell subset sorted from them (not recorded which). This receptor was obtained from an adult woman who had mild COVID-19 (a few samples of this study predate the infection). Cell type and time point are not known. This rearrangement joins TRBV3-1 to TRBJ2-6; no firm D call. This chain's CDR3 is CASRGFGANVLTF. DNA of the CDR3: TGTGCCAGCAGGGGGTTTGGGGCCAACGTCCTGACTTTC.